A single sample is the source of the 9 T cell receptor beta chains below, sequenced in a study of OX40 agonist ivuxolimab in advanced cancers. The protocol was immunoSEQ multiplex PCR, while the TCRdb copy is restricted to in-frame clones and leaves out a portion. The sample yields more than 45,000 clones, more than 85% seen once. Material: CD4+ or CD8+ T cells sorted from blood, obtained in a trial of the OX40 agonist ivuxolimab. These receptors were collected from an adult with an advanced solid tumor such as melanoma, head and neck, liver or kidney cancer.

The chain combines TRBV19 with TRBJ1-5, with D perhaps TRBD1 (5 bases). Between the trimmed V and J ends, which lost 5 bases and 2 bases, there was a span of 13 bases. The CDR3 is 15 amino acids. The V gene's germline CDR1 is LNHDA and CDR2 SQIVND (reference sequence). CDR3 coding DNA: TGTGCCAGTAGTTCCCAGGGTTTCGGCAATCAGCCCCAGCATTTT. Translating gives CASSSQGFGNQPQHF.

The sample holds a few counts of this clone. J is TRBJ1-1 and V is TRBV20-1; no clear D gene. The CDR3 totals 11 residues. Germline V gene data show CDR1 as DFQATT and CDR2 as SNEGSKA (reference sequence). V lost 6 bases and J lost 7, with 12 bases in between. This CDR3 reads CSATPALEAFF. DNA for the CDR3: TGCAGTGCCACCCCGGCTCTTGAAGCTTTCTTT.

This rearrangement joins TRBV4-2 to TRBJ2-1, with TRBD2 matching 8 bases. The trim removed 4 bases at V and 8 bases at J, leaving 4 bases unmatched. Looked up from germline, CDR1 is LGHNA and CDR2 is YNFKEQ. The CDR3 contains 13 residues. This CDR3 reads CASSPSSGDEQFF. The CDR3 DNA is TGTGCCAGCAGCCCGAGTAGCGGGGATGAGCAGTTCTTC.

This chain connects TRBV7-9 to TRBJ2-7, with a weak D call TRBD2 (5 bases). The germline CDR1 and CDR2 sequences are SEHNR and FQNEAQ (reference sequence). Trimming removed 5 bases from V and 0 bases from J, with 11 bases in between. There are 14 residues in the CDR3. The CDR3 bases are TGTGCCAGCAGCCTCAAAGGGAGCTCCTACGAGCAGTACTTC. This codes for CASSLKGSSYEQYF.

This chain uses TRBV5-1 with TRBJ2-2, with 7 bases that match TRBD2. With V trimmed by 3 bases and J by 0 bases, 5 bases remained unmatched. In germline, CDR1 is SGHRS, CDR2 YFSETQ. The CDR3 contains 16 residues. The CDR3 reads CASSYLAASNTGELFF. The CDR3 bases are TGCGCCAGCAGCTATCTAGCGGCCTCGAACACCGGGGAGCTGTTTTTT. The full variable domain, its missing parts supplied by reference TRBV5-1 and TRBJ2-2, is KAGVTQTPRYLIKTRGQQVTLSCSPISGHRSVSWYQQTPGQGLQFLFEYFSETQRNKGNFPGRFSGRQFSNSRSEMNVSTLELGDSALYLCASSYLAASNTGELFFGEGSRLTVL.

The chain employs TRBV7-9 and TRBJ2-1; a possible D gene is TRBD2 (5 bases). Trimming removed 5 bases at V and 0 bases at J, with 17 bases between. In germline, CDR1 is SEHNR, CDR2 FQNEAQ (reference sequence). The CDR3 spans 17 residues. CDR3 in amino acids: CASSPLSERSSYNEQFF. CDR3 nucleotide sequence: TGTGCCAGCAGCCCCCTATCCGAGCGGAGCTCCTACAATGAGCAGTTCTTC.

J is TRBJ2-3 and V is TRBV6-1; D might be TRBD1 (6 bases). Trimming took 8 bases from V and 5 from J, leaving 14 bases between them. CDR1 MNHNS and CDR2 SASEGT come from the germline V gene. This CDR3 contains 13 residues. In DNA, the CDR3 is TGTGCCAGCGGACGGACAGCAAAAGATACGCAGTATTTT. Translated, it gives CASGRTAKDTQYF.

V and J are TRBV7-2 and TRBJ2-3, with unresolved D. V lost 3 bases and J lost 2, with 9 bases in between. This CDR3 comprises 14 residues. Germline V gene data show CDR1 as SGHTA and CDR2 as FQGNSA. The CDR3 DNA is TGTGCCAGCAGCTTTTTAAAGGTCACAGATACGCAGTATTTT. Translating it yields CASSFLKVTDTQYF.

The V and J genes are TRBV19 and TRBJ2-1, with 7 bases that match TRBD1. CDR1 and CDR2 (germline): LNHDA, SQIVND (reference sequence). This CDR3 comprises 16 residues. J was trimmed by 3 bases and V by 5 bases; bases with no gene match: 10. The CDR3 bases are TGTGCCAGTAGTGCAAACAGGGGTAGTAACTACAATGAGCAGTTCTTC. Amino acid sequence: CASSANRGSNYNEQFF.